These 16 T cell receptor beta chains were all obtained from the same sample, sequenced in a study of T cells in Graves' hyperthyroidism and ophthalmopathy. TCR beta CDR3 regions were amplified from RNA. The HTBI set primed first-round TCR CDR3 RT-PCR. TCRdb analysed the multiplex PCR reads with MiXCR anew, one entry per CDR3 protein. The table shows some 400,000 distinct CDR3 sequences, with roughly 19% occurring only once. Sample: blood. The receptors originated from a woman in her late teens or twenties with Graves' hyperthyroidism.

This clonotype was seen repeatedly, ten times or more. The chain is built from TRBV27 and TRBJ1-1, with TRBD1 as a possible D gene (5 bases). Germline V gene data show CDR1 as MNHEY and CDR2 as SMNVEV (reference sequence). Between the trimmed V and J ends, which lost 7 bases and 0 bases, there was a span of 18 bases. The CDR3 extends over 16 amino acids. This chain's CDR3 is CASNPDTTAMNTEAFF. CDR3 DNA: TGTGCCAGCAACCCCGATACGACAGCCATGAACACTGAAGCTTTCTTT.

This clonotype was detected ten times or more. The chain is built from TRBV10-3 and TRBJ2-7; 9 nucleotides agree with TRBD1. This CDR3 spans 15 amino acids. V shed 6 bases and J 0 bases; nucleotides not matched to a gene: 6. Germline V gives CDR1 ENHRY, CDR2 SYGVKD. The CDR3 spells CAIRDGQGSSYEQYF. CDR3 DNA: TGTGCCATCAGAGACGGACAGGGGAGCTCCTACGAGCAGTACTTC.

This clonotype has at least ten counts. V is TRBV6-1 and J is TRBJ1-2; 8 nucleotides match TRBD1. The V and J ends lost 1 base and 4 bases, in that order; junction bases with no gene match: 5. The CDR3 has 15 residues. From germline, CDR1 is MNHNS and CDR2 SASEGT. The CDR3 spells CASSEDRGYSYGYTF. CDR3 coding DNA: TGTGCCAGCAGTGAAGACAGGGGGTATAGCTATGGCTACACCTTC.

The CDR3 sequence: CASSLVTGGREQYF. CDR3 in DNA: TGTGCCAGCAGCTTAGTGACAGGCGGTCGCGAGCAGTACTTC. The chain recombines TRBV7-2 with TRBJ2-7; a weak D match, TRBD1 (6 bases). V was pared by 1 base and J by 6 bases, with 13 bases between. The germline V gene has CDR1 SGHTA and CDR2 FQGNSA. This CDR3 comprises 14 residues.

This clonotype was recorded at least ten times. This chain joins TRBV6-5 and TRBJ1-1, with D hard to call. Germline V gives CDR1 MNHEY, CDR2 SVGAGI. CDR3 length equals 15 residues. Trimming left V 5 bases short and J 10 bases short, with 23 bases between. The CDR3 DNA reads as TGTGCCAGCAGTAGGACGAGACAAGGGTATTGGGGAGCTTTCTTT. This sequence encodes CASSRTRQGYWGAFF.

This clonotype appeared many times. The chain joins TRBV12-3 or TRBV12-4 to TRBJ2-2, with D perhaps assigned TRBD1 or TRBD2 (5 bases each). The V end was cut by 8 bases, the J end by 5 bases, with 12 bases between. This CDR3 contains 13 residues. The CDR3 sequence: CASGTLSTGELFF. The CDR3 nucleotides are TGTGCCAGCGGGACCCTTTCGACCGGGGAGCTGTTTTTT.

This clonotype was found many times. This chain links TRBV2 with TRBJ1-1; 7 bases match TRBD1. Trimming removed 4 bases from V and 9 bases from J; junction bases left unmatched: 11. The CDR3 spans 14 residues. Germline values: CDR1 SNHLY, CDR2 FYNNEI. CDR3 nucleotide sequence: TGTGCCAGCAGTGGGGAGGGGGCAGGCCGACAAGCTTTCTTT. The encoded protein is CASSGEGAGRQAFF.

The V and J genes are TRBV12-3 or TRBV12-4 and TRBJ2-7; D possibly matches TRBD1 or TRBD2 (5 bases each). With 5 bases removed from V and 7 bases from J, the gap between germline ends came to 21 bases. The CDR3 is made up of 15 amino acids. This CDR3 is CASSSNRDPVGEQYF. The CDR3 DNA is TGTGCCAGCAGTAGCAACCGGGACCCAGTCGGGGAGCAGTACTTC.

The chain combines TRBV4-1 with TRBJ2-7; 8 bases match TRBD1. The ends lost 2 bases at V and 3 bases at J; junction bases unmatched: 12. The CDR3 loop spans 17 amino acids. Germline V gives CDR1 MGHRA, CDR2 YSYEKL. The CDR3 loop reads CASSQRGGGQGLYEQYF. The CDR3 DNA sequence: TGCGCCAGCAGCCAAAGAGGGGGCGGACAGGGTCTCTACGAGCAGTACTTC.

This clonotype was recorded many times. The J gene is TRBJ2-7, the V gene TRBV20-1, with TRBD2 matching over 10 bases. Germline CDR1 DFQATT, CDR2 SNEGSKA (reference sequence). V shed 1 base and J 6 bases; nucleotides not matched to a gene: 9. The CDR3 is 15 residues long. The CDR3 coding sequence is TGCAGTGCTAGAGTCTTAACTAGCGGGGCCCTCGAGCAGTACTTC. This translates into CSARVLTSGALEQYF.

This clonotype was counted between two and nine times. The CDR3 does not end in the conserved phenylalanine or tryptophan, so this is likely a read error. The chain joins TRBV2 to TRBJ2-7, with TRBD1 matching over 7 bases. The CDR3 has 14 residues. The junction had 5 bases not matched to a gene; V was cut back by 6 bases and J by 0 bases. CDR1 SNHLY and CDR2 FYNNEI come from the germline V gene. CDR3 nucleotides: TGTGCCAGCAGATTGACAGGGACCTCCTACGAGCAGTACTCC. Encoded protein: CASRLTGTSYEQYS.

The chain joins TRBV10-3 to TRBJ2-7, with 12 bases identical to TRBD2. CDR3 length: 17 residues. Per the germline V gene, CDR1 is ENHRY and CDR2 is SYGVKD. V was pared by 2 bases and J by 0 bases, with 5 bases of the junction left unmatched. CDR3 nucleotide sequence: TGTGCCATCAGTGAGCGCATGACTAGCGGGAGCTCCTACGAGCAGTACTTC. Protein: CAISERMTSGSSYEQYF.

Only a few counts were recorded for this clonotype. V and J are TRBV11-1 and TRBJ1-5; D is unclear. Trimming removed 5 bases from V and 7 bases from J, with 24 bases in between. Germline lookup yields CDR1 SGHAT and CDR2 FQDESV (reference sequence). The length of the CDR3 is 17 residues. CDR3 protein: CASSPPNTEVFGQPQHF. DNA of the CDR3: TGTGCCAGCAGCCCCCCAAACACCGAGGTTTTCGGGCAGCCCCAGCATTTT.

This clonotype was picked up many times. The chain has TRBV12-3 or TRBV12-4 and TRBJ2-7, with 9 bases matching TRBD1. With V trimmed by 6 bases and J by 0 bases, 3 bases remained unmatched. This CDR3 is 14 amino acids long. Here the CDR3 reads CASRPGQGSYEQYF. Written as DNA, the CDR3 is TGTGCCAGCAGACCGGGACAGGGCTCCTACGAGCAGTACTTC.

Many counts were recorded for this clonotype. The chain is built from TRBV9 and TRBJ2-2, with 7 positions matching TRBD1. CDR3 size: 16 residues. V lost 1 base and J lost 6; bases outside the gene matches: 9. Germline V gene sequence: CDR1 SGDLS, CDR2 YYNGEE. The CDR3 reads CASSVRGGSQAGELFF. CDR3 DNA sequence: TGTGCCAGCAGCGTAAGAGGGGGCTCCCAAGCCGGGGAGCTGTTTTTT. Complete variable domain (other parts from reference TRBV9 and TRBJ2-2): DSGVTQTPKHLITATGQRVTLRCSPRSGDLSVYWYQQSLDQGLQFLIQYYNGEERAKGNILERFSAQQFPDLHSELNLSSLELGDSALYFCASSVRGGSQAGELFFGEGSRLTVL.

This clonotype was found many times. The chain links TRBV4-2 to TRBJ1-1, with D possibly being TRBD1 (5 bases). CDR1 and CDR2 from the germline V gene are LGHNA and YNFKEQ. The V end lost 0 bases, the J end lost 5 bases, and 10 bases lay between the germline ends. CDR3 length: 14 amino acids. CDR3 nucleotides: TGTGCCAGCAGCCAAGAGGGACGGAGAACTGAAGCTTTCTTT. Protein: CASSQEGRRTEAFF.